This T cell receptor (beta chain) was profiled in a study of neurological immune-mediated disorders. The V end lost 0 bases, the J end lost 6 bases, and 14 bases lay between the germline ends. Per the germline V gene, CDR1 is LNHNV and CDR2 is YYDKDF (reference sequence). The CDR3 length is 15 residues. 5'RACE with 10-nucleotide random UMIs produced the cDNA. TCRdb processed the 5' RACE reads anew with MiXCR; each CDR3 protein has one entry. The table shows over 25,000 distinct CDR3 sequences, with around 21% occurring only once. The unsorted libraries had their origin in 2 million PBMCs stored at -80 C. This clonotype was detected ten times or more.

This sequence was found in a woman aged 55-70 years in good health. Sequencing input: PBMCs. The V call is TRBV15, the J call TRBJ1-2; unclear D gene. For the CDR3, the DNA is TGTGCCACCAGCAGAGATTCTCGAGCGATTGATGGCTACACCTTC. Translated: CATSRDSRAIDGYTF.